One and the same sample provided the 10 T cell receptor beta chains below, sequenced in a study of T cells in Graves' hyperthyroidism and ophthalmopathy (dated by TCRdb to between 2018 and 2021). Libraries were made using multiplex PCR. TCRdb names Illumina HiSeq 2000 as the instrument used. The TCR beta CDR3 regions were amplified from RNA transcripts. The first round of RT-PCR for the TCR CDR3 was performed with the HTBI primer set and the Qiagen OneStep RT-PCR kit. TCRdb's own reprocessing of the public reads used fastp at Q25 and MiXCR and kept productive beta chains. Rows matching on CDR3 protein sequence are summarized as one entry with the most common DNA and genes. In this sample the table shows 300,000 to 500,000 distinct CDR3 sequences, around an eighth of which occur a single time. Under 30% of the sample is taken by the ten largest. What was sequenced was blood. The receptors shown here come from a middle-aged man with Graves' ophthalmopathy.

This clonotype was found a few times. The V gene is TRBV5-8, the J gene TRBJ2-3, with D uncertain. Trimming shortened V by 4 bases and J by 1 base, and 10 bases separated the two germline ends. CDR1 and CDR2 (germline): SGHTS, YDEGEE. CDR3 length: 14 residues. CDR3 coding DNA: TGTGCCAGCAGCCCTGACGCGGGCACAGATACGCAGTATTTT. It is translated as CASSPDAGTDTQYF.

This clonotype was picked up many times. The chain uses TRBV12-3 or TRBV12-4 and TRBJ2-7; TRBD1 aligns across 9 bases. The CDR3 is 14 amino acids. V trimming: 6 bases; J trimming: 2 bases; junction bases outside the gene matches: 5. In DNA form, the CDR3 reads TGTGCCAGCAGGCCGGGACAGGGCGCCTACGAGCAGTACTTC. This gives the protein CASRPGQGAYEQYF.

This clonotype was observed many times. The CDR3 here is CAWSRSADQPQHF. CDR3 DNA: TGTGCCTGGAGTAGGTCGGCGGATCAGCCCCAGCATTTT. The V call is TRBV30, the J call TRBJ1-5; no reliable D call. This CDR3 region has 13 residues. Trimming shortened V by 2 bases and J by 5 bases, and 10 bases separated the two germline ends. Germline V gene lookup returns CDR1 GTSNPN and CDR2 SVGIG (reference sequence).

This clonotype was seen once. The rearrangement joins TRBV19 to TRBJ2-7, with 9 nucleotides matching TRBD2. V dropped 3 bases and J dropped 0; count of bases not matched to a gene: 6. This CDR3 is 16 amino acids long. CDR1 and CDR2 (germline): LNHDA, SQIVND (reference sequence). CDR3 sequence reads: CASSIGLAISSYEQYF. The CDR3, as DNA: TGTGCCAGTAGTATTGGACTAGCGATTAGCTCCTACGAGCAGTACTTC.

Remarks on this clonotype: A read error may explain this, as a much larger clone is one base away. The chain combines TRBV5-1 with TRBJ2-1, with 8 bases matching TRBD2. In germline, CDR1 is SGHRS, CDR2 YFSETQ. Trimming cost V 0 bases and J 9 bases; bases outside gene matches: 8. The CDR3 has 15 amino acids. CDR3 nucleotide sequence: TGCGCCAGCAGCTTGGTTCTAGCGGGCCGCAGTGAGCAGTTCTTC. This sequence encodes CASSLVLAGRSEQFF.

This clonotype has at least ten counts. The V and J genes are TRBV5-5 and TRBJ2-5, with a possible D match to TRBD2 (5 bases). The germline gives CDR1 SGHKS, CDR2 YYEKEE (reference sequence). The CDR3 contains 14 residues. V shed 2 bases and J shed 2 bases, with 10 bases lying between them. CDR3 sequence (DNA): TGTGCCAGCAGCTTCGCGGGCCCGCAAGAGACCCAGTACTTC. Its translation is CASSFAGPQETQYF. Looking up the rest from reference TRBV5-5 and TRBJ2-5 gives the full variable domain: DAGVTQSPTHLIKTRGQQVTLRCSPISGHKSVSWYQQVLGQGPQFIFQYYEKEERGRGNFPDRFSARQFPNYSSELNVNALLLGDSALYLCASSFAGPQETQYFGPGTRLLVL.

The chain employs TRBV20-1 and TRBJ1-3; no clear D. Germline CDR1 is DFQATT and CDR2 is SNEGSKA (reference sequence). CDR3 length: 12 amino acids. V shed 7 bases and J shed 1 base, with 8 bases lying between them. CDR3 in DNA: TGCAGTGTGGGGTTGTCTGGAAACACCATATATTTT. Amino acids: CSVGLSGNTIYF.

The sample holds many counts of this clonotype. V usage is TRBV20-1 and J usage is TRBJ1-2; TRBD1 aligns across 8 bases. Germline assignment: CDR1 DFQATT and CDR2 SNEGSKA (reference sequence). The CDR3 is 14 amino acids. Unmatched junction bases numbered 5, after V lost 3 bases and J lost 2 bases. In DNA, the CDR3 is TGCAGTGCTAGGAAGGACAGGGCCAACTATGGCTACACCTTC. Its translation is CSARKDRANYGYTF.

The chain uses TRBV6-1 and TRBJ1-5, with unresolved D. CDR1 is MNHNS, CDR2 SASEGT, per germline. V shed 7 bases and J shed 4 bases, with 14 bases lying between them. CDR3 length: 14 residues. The CDR3 DNA reads as TGTGCCAGCACCTTTTTGGGTGGTAATCAGCCCCAGCATTTT. Protein sequence: CASTFLGGNQPQHF.

This clonotype was seen only a few times. The chain combines TRBV7-9 with TRBJ1-2, with 8 nucleotides matching TRBD1. CDR1 and CDR2 from the germline V gene are SEHNR and FQNEAQ (reference sequence). J lost 8 bases, V lost 2 bases, and 13 bases had no gene match. CDR3 length equals 16 residues. The CDR3 here is CASSLYSGTGLPGYTF. The CDR3 DNA is TGTGCCAGCAGCTTATACTCCGGGACAGGCCTCCCCGGCTACACCTTC.